This note documents a single T cell receptor beta chain sequence. Antigen unknown. Other DNA sequences in the sample encode the same CDR3. Trimming removed 1 base at V and 2 bases at J, with 9 bases between. The CDR3 sequence is 14 residues long. Germline V lookup: CDR1 SGDLS, CDR2 YYNGEE. The entry originates in a study of Tregs in tolerant kidney transplant recipients. The assay was immunoSEQ multiplex PCR, and TCRdb's table has in-frame clones only and misses some. The sample consists of about 240,000 clones, around 82% of them appearing once. Whole-study results and caveats: The small number of patients limits these findings pending further validation. Expanding Tregs on activated donor B cells appeared to best identify donor-specific TCRbeta clones.

Unstimulated regulatory T cells (CD4+CD25+CD127-), CD4+CD25- non-regulatory cells, CD4 and CD8 cells were FACS-sorted from thawed PBMCs. This clonotype originated in a human donor in good health. The J gene is TRBJ2-5, the V gene TRBV9; D possibly corresponds to TRBD2 (5 bases). The sample consisted of CD4+ T cells from blood. The chain's CDR3 is CASSVSGGQETQYF. The CDR3 nucleotides are TGTGCCAGCAGCGTAAGCGGCGGACAAGAGACCCAGTACTTC.